This T cell receptor beta chain originates from a study of CXCR3-negative and CXCR3-positive naive CD8 T cells. Study observations and caveats: The level of CXCR3 expression partially decreased after cryopreservation; the majority of assays used fresh PBMCs.

Remarks on this clonotype: Its antigen remains unidentified.

Via 5' RACE with UMI labels, TRB cDNA libraries were prepared. Using the 5' RACE reads, TCRdb records one entry per CDR3 protein without DNA. The table lists about 82,000 distinct CDR3 sequences. The CDR3 loop spans 20 amino acids. Germline V gene sequence: CDR1 MNHNY, CDR2 SVGAGI (reference sequence). The sequenced sample was naive CXCR3- CD8+ T cells from blood. The subset is: CD45RO-CCR7+CD27+CD95- naive CD8+ T cells lacking CXCR3 (TNR3-). The receptor's source is a human donor in good health. Some clones in this sample may be carry-over from other donors' samples. The rearrangement links TRBV6-6 to TRBJ2-2; TCRdb's assignment of TRBD2 cannot be checked, as there is no DNA. CDR3: CASSYTPGLAGPTGKGELFF.